The TCR beta chain described here comes from a study of cytomegalovirus exposure and HLA in healthy donors (dated by TCRdb to the late 2010s). About the full investigation: An earlier analysis of under 600 of the donors reported roughly 270 Gb of sequence data and some 100 million unique TCR beta sequences from 150 million to 200 million T cells. Donor age, sex, ethnicity and CMV serostatus were compiled alongside the repertoire data. The study was designed to test whether signatures of past pathogen exposure could be identified by cataloging public T cell receptors. An early release covering just under 650 HLA-typed donors comprised 250 to 350 gigabases of sequencing data and tens of millions of unique TCR sequences. Genome-wide SNP genotypes for about three fifths of the roughly 700 donors were used in a later genetic analysis, which treated that subset as a discovery cohort. The T cell repertoires of 700 or so subjects were profiled by immunosequencing and related to cytomegalovirus serostatus. An earlier analysis of 587 of the donors used high-throughput TCR beta sequencing to judge whether each TCR beta V gene segment behaved as functional or pseudogenic. Because of strong linkage in the cohort, roughly five DR-DQ haplotypes were treated as single units for association and clustering. Among roughly 370 genotyped donors of the cohort, an average of around 240,000 unique TCR beta nucleotide sequences were sequenced per donor, roughly 20% of them non-productive. Rather than using new phenotypic data, the later analysis identified candidate immune exposures from TCR beta sequences and from how often those sequences occurred across donors. High-throughput TCR immunosequencing, statistical association of individual TCRs with disease status, and machine learning were combined to predict cytomegalovirus infection status. A later analysis re-analyzed previously published TCR beta repertoires from 500 to 700 donors and added high-resolution HLA genotyping to study TCR occurrence patterns. A separate validation cohort of 100 to 150 different subjects was used in addition to the approximately 610-subject first cohort. Both class I and class II loci were covered by HLA typing, at four-digit resolution. All discovery cohort repertoires had been generated on a single sequencing platform. Of the roughly 400 genotyped donors, over 80% were placed in the genetic ancestry cluster associated with self-reported Caucasian donors. The number of typed donors differed by locus: about 629-630 for A, B, C, DRB1 and DQB1; 522 for DQA1; approximately 600 for DPA1; and around 490 for DPB1.

The library was obtained by the immunoSEQ multiplex PCR assay. For the multiplex PCR, a mixture combining 60 forward primers for TCR Vbeta segments and 13 reverse primers for TCR Jbeta segments was used. A multiplex PCR assay on genomic DNA amplified the CDR3 region of rearranged TCR beta genes. The Illumina HiSeq System was used to sequence the amplified TCR beta libraries as 87-base-pair reads. As for the authors' bioinformatics: In a later analysis, around 80 million unique TCR beta chains were counted across the approximately 670 repertoires, and roughly 11 million of these chains were shared by at least two donors. Raw reads were error-corrected and collapsed into unique sequences with a nearest-neighbor algorithm that merged closely related sequences to remove PCR and sequencing errors. Alignment of CDR3 sequences to IMGT reference sequences was used to assign V, D and J gene segments. Each retained sequence needed at least a six-nucleotide match to both a V gene segment and a J gene segment. A rearrangement was called productive if the CDR3 had no stop codons and remained in frame with V and J, and every other rearrangement was called non-productive. CDR3 was defined by IMGT convention, running from the second conserved V-encoded cysteine to the conserved J-encoded phenylalanine. In an earlier analysis of more than 550 of the donors, sequences lacking an unambiguous match to a single V gene segment were excluded. An earlier analysis of several hundred of the donors called V segments functional above 56.7% productive rearrangements and segregating when the between-donor standard deviation exceeded 5%. To diagnose cytomegalovirus status from the catalog of TCR beta chain sequences, a statistical classification framework was built. A later analysis assigned V and J genes by comparing TCR nucleotide sequences with IMGT/GENE-DB human TR gene sequences. The TCRdist pipeline was used in a later analysis to assign CDR3 sequences and most-parsimonious VDJ recombination scenarios. In a later analysis, each TCR beta chain was defined by its CDR3 amino acid sequence together with its V-gene family, and reads without a unique V-gene family were excluded. In a later analysis, 450 to 600 highly shared, low-generation-probability nucleotide sequences were removed to address suspected cross-contamination and a sequencing artifact. In a later analysis, a clonal expansion index for each public chain was calculated from normalized within-repertoire ranks of inferred template counts. Generation probabilities in a later analysis came from a VDJ recombination model fitted to out-of-frame rearrangements, and those results were checked against IGoR. In a later analysis, TCR-TCR, TCR-HLA and TCR-CMV co-occurrence was scored with hypergeometric tests, and a repertoire-size bias correction was applied to TCR pairs. In a later analysis, false discovery rates were estimated by permuting HLA or CMV assignments 20 times. In a later analysis, co-occurring TCRs were grouped using DBSCAN, with TCRdist sequence similarity added in when clustering inside HLA-allele-positive subsets. Co-occurrence clustering excluded repertoires with fewer than 30,000 or more than 120,000 public chains, plus five with anomalous nucleotide sharing. The immuneACCESS repertoire file appears here via TCRdb, limited to in-frame rearrangements. These files lack a portion of the clones; in checked studies, under half of the deficit traces to unresolved V genes, and the cause of the others is not known. The V and J calls and the clone size are those of that table, but D and trimming were determined from the DNA. The sample's own table lists 45,000 to 70,000 clones. Together, the top ten hold 12% of the sample.

The cohort was made up of 666 healthy bone marrow donors. At the time of sampling, every cohort member was nominally healthy, though immune exposures that went unrecorded were likely present. The donor was CMV seropositive and belonged to the group of 250 to 350 seropositive cohort members. A peripheral blood sample was collected from each donor, and TCR beta sequencing was performed on peripheral blood mononuclear cells. Genomic DNA extraction from the blood cell samples was performed with the Qiagen DNeasy Blood Extraction Kit. A remark on this clone: What antigen it recognizes has not been identified.

Taken from the germline V gene (reference sequence), the CDR1 and CDR2 loops are MNHNY and SVGAGI. Inclusive of the bounding cysteine and phenylalanine, the CDR3 is 14 residues long. Solely the CDR3 DNA is kept, with 42 bases framed from the first base. V is clipped by 7 bases and J by 0 bases, and the sequence between their germline boundaries is 13 bases long. General study outcomes and caveats: Specific HLA alleles were associated with 16,951 TCR beta sequences at a false discovery rate of 0.05 in a later analysis. According to a later analysis, most CMV-associated TCR beta chains appeared to be HLA-restricted, and the HLA associations seemed to be driven largely by CMV exposure. Assigning TCR associations to individual alleles was difficult when HLA alleles, especially DR and DQ, strongly co-occurred. In a later analysis, the rate of TCR association differed among HLA loci, with DRB1 alleles having the most associated TCRs and HLA-C alleles having the fewest. The sequencing pipeline was judged likely to have produced a cluster of highly shared sequence variants as a technical artifact. In a later genetic analysis, a missense DCLRE1C variant was associated with V-gene and J-gene trimming of TCR beta chains, and the association was replicated in an independent cohort. Compared with equally common non-associated chains, HLA-associated TCR beta chains in a later analysis were more clonally expanded and had lower generation probabilities. A further reported finding was that TCR beta sequences accurately predicted the HLA-A and HLA-B alleles for most subjects in the first cohort. While some public TCRs were present in many individuals, most TCR sequences turned up only very rarely across donors. Broadly in line with IMGT annotations, most TCR beta V segments showed up in productive rearrangements about 87% or about 30% of the time in an earlier analysis of approximately 600 of the donors. For the cohort, immune exposure information was limited to CMV serostatus. Seventeen rarely observed V segments, including chromosome 9 orphons, were excluded from the earlier analysis of a few hundred of the donors because counts were too low. Three of the identified cytomegalovirus-associated TCR beta chains were confirmed in vitro to be specific for cytomegalovirus antigens. This cohort had only TCR beta chains sequenced, and the lack of alpha or paired-chain data limited which features could be detected. Linkage disequilibrium might explain the correlated functional status among segregating V segments, but an unknown experimental factor could not be ruled out. In both the original and validation cohorts, the classifier was reported to diagnose cytomegalovirus status with high specificity and sensitivity. HLA typing was unavailable for some donors at each locus, so association tests used only the typed subset. The authors suggested that the approach could potentially be extended to other disease states and immunological phenotypes. Roughly uniform sequencing depth across donors was assumed in presence/absence analyses, although this assumption may not hold. The study listed 164 TCR beta chains as associated with cytomegalovirus. The 87-base-pair reads could not distinguish some IMGT-functional V segments, including TRBV6-2 and TRBV6-3, so those segments were excluded. According to a later genetic analysis, donors in an Asian-associated ancestry cluster had fewer N-insertions in productive TCRs than the roughly 700-donor mean. According to a later analysis, parvovirus B19, influenza, CMV and Epstein-Barr virus appeared linked to several top co-occurrence clusters.

The chain is encoded by TRBV6-6 joined to TRBJ2-7, and perhaps TRBD1 as D gene, on 6 matching bases. The sequence came from a young woman in good health and CMV-seropositive. Material: PBMCs. The DNA sequence is as follows: TGTGCCAGCAATTTACAGGGCCCCTCCTACGAGCAGTACTTC. Translated, this gives CASNLQGPSYEQYF.